This passage covers 17 T cell receptor beta chains from one sample sequenced in a study of naive and memory T cell subsets (dated by TCRdb to about 2017). Study-level results and caveats: A few larger clonotypes were found in naive repertoires, especially CD8, and these larger clonotypes were possibly memory cells re-expressing CD45RA.

The library was prepared using UMI-ligation and nested PCR. Sequencing took place on an Illumina MiSeq. To cover both TRBC1 and TRBC2, the beta constant-region primer consisted of an equimolar mix of two oligonucleotides. The ligated cDNA went through four rounds of PCR with nested alpha and beta constant-region primers together with the SP2 primer. In-frame beta chains were kept once TCRdb had trimmed the public reads at Q25 with fastp and called clones with MiXCR. Identical CDR3 proteins give one entry, which carries the most common genes and DNA. Here the sample has approximately 90,000 distinct CDR3 sequences; about 10% occur a single time. Just over 0.13% of the sample rests with the top ten. No antigens are known for them. Sequencing input: naive CD4+ T cells from blood. What this sample's cell subset or site label stands for: naive T cells, CD45RA high CD27+. The receptors derive from a human donor in good health.

This clonotype was seen at least ten times. The CDR3 sequence is CASSESGAPRAKNIQYF. DNA of the CDR3: TGTGCCAGCAGTGAATCCGGGGCACCCAGAGCCAAAAACATTCAGTACTTC. The genes are TRBV25-1 and TRBJ2-4, with D possibly being TRBD1 or TRBD2 (5 bases each). V lost 1 base and J lost 0, with 13 bases in between. The CDR3 consists of 17 residues. Germline V gene lookup returns CDR1 MGHDK and CDR2 SYGVNS. Looking up the rest from reference TRBV25-1 and TRBJ2-4 gives the full variable domain: EADIYQTPRYLVIGTGKKITLECSQTMGHDKMYWYQQDPGMELHLIHYSYGVNSTEKGDLSSESTVSRIRTEHFPLTLESARPSHTSQYLCASSESGAPRAKNIQYFGAGTRLSVL.

The chain combines TRBV7-9 with TRBJ1-6; D may be TRBD1 (5 bases). The germline V gene has CDR1 SEHNR and CDR2 FQNEAQ (reference sequence). There are 16 residues in the CDR3. The ends were cut back, 3 bases at V and 13 bases at J, with 22 bases in the middle. The CDR3 DNA follows: TGTGCCAGCAGCTTCCGTACGCCCGACAGTAAAAGGCCCCTCCACTTT. Residues: CASSFRTPDSKRPLHF.

Many counts were recorded for this clonotype. This sequence joins TRBV29-1 and TRBJ2-1; TRBD1 or TRBD2 may be the D gene (5 bases each). Deletions cut 8 bases from V and 8 bases from J, with 19 bases between. The CDR3 spans 13 residues. Germline V CDR1 and CDR2: SQVTM, ANQGSEA. CDR3 sequence (DNA): TGCAGCTCGGGGCTAGTGAGTTTGGATGAGCAGTTCTTC. Amino acid sequence: CSSGLVSLDEQFF.

This clonotype has at least ten counts. The chain combines TRBV20-1 with TRBJ2-5, with 7 nucleotides matching TRBD2. Germline CDR1 DFQATT, CDR2 SNEGSKA (reference sequence). V dropped 3 bases and J dropped 5; count of bases not matched to a gene: 15. CDR3 size: 16 residues. The CDR3: CSASDRGRRVVETQYF. The CDR3 bases are TGCAGTGCTAGTGACCGCGGGAGAAGGGTAGTTGAGACCCAGTACTTC.

The V and J genes are TRBV20-1 and TRBJ2-3, with D uncertain. Trimming shortened V by 1 base and J by 6 bases, and 5 bases separated the two germline ends. CDR3 length: 11 amino acids. CDR1 is DFQATT, CDR2 SNEGSKA, per germline (reference sequence). The CDR3 region is CSARVADTQYF. DNA of the CDR3: TGCAGTGCTAGAGTTGCGGATACGCAGTATTTT.

This clonotype was picked up many times. The CDR3, as DNA: TGCAGTGCTAGAACCCCGAGCTCCTATAATTCACCCCTCCACTTT. As protein: CSARTPSSYNSPLHF. The chain couples TRBV20-1 to TRBJ1-6; D ambiguous. V gave up 2 bases and J gave up 0 bases, with 8 bases separating them. Germline V CDR1 and CDR2: DFQATT, SNEGSKA (reference sequence). This CDR3 is built from 15 residues.

V gene TRBV20-1 combines with J gene TRBJ2-1; 8 nucleotides align to TRBD2. V lost 3 bases, J lost 10 bases, and 8 bases stayed unmatched. Germline CDR1 DFQATT, CDR2 SNEGSKA (reference sequence). The CDR3 has 13 residues. CDR3 loop: CSARVAGGGEQFF. The CDR3 DNA reads TGCAGTGCTAGGGTAGCGGGCGGGGGGGAGCAGTTCTTC.

This clonotype appeared a few times. The V gene is TRBV12-3 or TRBV12-4, the J gene TRBJ1-2; D ambiguous. This CDR3 spans 12 amino acids. V was cut by 10 bases and J by 5 bases, with 14 bases left in between. CDR3 loop: CATTRITYGYTF. The CDR3 DNA reads as TGTGCCACCACCAGGATTACTTATGGCTACACCTTC.

Only a few counts were recorded for this clonotype. In DNA form, the CDR3 reads TGCAGCGTTGAAGGGCAACCGGGACAGGTGCTGACGCAGTATTTT. This translates into CSVEGQPGQVLTQYF. V is TRBV29-1 and J is TRBJ2-3; 8 bases map to TRBD1. CDR1 is SQVTM and CDR2 is ANQGSEA in the germline V gene. The V segment lost 1 base and the J segment 9 bases; nucleotides outside the gene matches: 12. CDR3 length equals 15 residues.

This clonotype was observed a few times. CDR3: CASSRSLQQNTEAFF. CDR3 DNA sequence: TGTGCCAGCAGCCGCTCCCTTCAGCAGAACACTGAAGCTTTCTTT. V usage is TRBV7-2 and J usage is TRBJ1-1; D gene uncertain. Germline loops: CDR1 SGHTA, CDR2 FQGNSA. There are 15 residues in the CDR3. Trimming left V 5 bases short and J 1 base short, with 14 bases between.

CDR3 region: CASSLGLAAWVDTQYF. Here the CDR3 DNA reads TGTGCCAGCAGCTTAGGGCTAGCGGCCTGGGTAGATACGCAGTATTTT. The V call is TRBV7-2, the J call TRBJ2-3; TRBD2 matches at 7 bases. Losses at the gene ends were 1 base for V and 5 bases for J; bases not matched to a gene: 9. The germline CDR1 and CDR2 sequences are SGHTA and FQGNSA. The CDR3 length is 16 residues.

This clonotype was detected many times. The J gene is TRBJ2-5, the V gene TRBV20-1; 9 positions agree with TRBD2. This CDR3 comprises 14 residues. Germline-derived CDR1 and CDR2 are DFQATT and SNEGSKA (reference sequence). CDR3 protein: CSKLAGAKGETQYF. The CDR3 bases are TGCAGCAAATTAGCGGGGGCTAAGGGGGAGACCCAGTACTTC.

This clonotype occurred a few times. The chain has TRBV7-2 and TRBJ1-5, with D hard to call. Trimming removed 5 bases at V and 9 bases at J, with 17 bases between. Germline CDR1 and CDR2: SGHTA and FQGNSA. This CDR3 comprises 14 residues. The CDR3 loop reads CASSPRTAFSPQHF. The DNA of the CDR3 is TGTGCCAGCAGCCCGCGGACTGCATTTTCGCCCCAGCATTTT.

This clonotype was picked up many times. The chain has TRBV4-2 and TRBJ1-2; D remains ambiguous. Between the trimmed V and J ends, which lost 1 base and 6 bases, there was a span of 12 bases. CDR3 length: 14 residues. Germline V CDR1 and CDR2: LGHNA, YNFKEQ. The CDR3 loop is CASSQGPELDGYTF. As DNA, the CDR3 is TGTGCCAGCAGCCAAGGACCAGAACTCGATGGCTACACCTTC.

This clonotype was detected ten times or more. V is TRBV20-1 and J is TRBJ2-2; 7 bases are a match to TRBD2. There are 14 residues in the CDR3. Trimming removed 5 bases from V and 6 bases from J; junction bases left unmatched: 9. Germline CDR1 is DFQATT and CDR2 is SNEGSKA (reference sequence). This CDR3 is CSASPGLVAGELFF. In DNA, the CDR3 is TGCAGTGCTTCTCCCGGACTAGTGGCCGGGGAGCTGTTTTTT.

CDR3 in amino acids: CASITGPHHQPQHF. CDR3 sequence (DNA): TGTGCCAGCATTACGGGGCCCCACCATCAGCCCCAGCATTTT. V is TRBV28 and J is TRBJ1-5; D is perhaps TRBD1 (5 bases). From germline, CDR1 is MDHEN and CDR2 SYDVKM. The CDR3 contains 14 residues. V dropped 7 bases and J dropped 5 bases, with 15 bases sitting between them.

The rearrangement links TRBV7-2 to TRBJ1-4; D is possibly TRBD1 (5 bases). The CDR3 is 14 residues long. Germline V lookup: CDR1 SGHTA, CDR2 FQGNSA. V lost 5 bases, J lost 4 bases, and 11 bases lay in between. Here the CDR3 reads CASSRRGDNEKLFF. The CDR3 region has the DNA TGTGCCAGCAGCCGAAGGGGAGATAATGAAAAACTGTTTTTT.